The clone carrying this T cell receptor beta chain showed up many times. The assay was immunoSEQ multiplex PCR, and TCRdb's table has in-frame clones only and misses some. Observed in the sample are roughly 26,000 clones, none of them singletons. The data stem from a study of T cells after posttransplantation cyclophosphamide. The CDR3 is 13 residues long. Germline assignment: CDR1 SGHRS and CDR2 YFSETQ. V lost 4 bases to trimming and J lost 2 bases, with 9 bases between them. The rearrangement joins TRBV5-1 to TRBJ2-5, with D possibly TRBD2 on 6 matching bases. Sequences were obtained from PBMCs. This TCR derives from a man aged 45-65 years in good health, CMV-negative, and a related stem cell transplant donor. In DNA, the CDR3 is TGCGCCAGCAGCGGGGAGGATCAAGAGACCCAGTACTTC. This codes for CASSGEDQETQYF.